Listed below are T cell receptor beta chains from one sample, sequenced in a study of T cell responses to AZD1222 COVID-19 vaccine. Only in-frame clones appear in the TCRdb table, and some are missing; sequencing was by immunoSEQ multiplex PCR. The sample contains under 150,000 clones, 70% to 90% of which appear only once. The sample consisted of peripheral blood, taken on day 0 of AZD1222 vaccination. All receptors derive from an adult in good health. Both conserved end residues are part of each CDR3. D genes are given only for firm matches. A row's size may be missing; if present it is once, few, many or a size class.

TRBJ1-2 | . | . | TRBV20-1 | TGCAGTGTCAAAGGGGACTATGGCTACACCTTC | CSVKGDYGYTF
TRBJ1-5 | . | . | TRBV3-1/TRBV3-2 | TGTGCCAGCAGCCAAGGAGGAAATAGCAATCAGCCCCAGCATTTT | CASSQGGNSNQPQHF
TRBJ1-5 | . | . | TRBV11-2 | TGTGCCAGCAGCTGGACAGATAATAGCAATCAGCCCCAGCATTTT | CASSWTDNSNQPQHF
TRBJ1-1 | . | TRBD1 | TRBV11-2 | TGTGCCAGCAGCTTAGACAGGGGGTATAGGGGCACTGAAGCTTTCTTT | CASSLDRGYRGTEAFF
TRBJ1-1 | . | TRBD1 | TRBV27 | TGTGCCAGCAGTTTGGGACAGGGGATGTATGACACTGAAGCTTTCTTT | CASSLGQGMYDTEAFF
TRBJ2-1 | . | . | TRBV12-3/TRBV12-4 | TGTGCCAGCAGTTTTAAGAGCGAGCAGTTCTTC | CASSFKSEQFF
TRBJ1-2 | . | . | TRBV5-1 | TGCGCCAGCAGCCCTCGGGGCTATGGCTACACCTTC | CASSPRGYGYTF
TRBJ1-1 | . | TRBD1 | TRBV15 | TGTGCCACCAGCAGAGGTGGGAGCAGGGGGCCTCAGGTAGAAGCTTTCTTT | CATSRGGSRGPQVEAFF
TRBJ2-7 | . | . | TRBV9 | TGTGCCAGCAGCCCCACCACCTTCGGGTACGAGCAGTACTTC | CASSPTTFGYEQYF
TRBJ2-2 | . | . | TRBV18 | TGTGCCAGCTCACCAGTCCGTGCGAACACCGGGGAGCTGTTTTTT | CASSPVRANTGELFF
TRBJ2-5 | . | TRBD1 | TRBV6-5 | TGTGCCAGCCTACAACCGGGACAGGAGACCCAGTACTTC | CASLQPGQETQYF
TRBJ2-1 | . | . | TRBV7-7 | TGTGCTAGCAGCTTAATCCCTGACAATGAGCAGTTCTTC | CASSLIPDNEQFF
TRBJ2-1 | . | . | TRBV6-4 | TGTGCCAGCAGTTCCGTCCTGGGACCGGGGAATGAGCAGTTCTTC | CASSSVLGPGNEQFF
TRBJ2-2 | . | . | TRBV19 | TGTGCCAGTAGTATTTCTCGGGGAACGGCCGGGGAGCTGTTTTTT | CASSISRGTAGELFF
TRBJ1-5 | once | . | TRBV7-9 | TGTGCCAGCAGCTTTACTGAGAATCAGCCCCAGCATTTT | CASSFTENQPQHF
TRBJ1-1 | . | . | TRBV11-2 | TGTGCCAGCAGCTTCTCCCCCCATTGGCAGAACACTGAAGCTTTCTTT | CASSFSPHWQNTEAFF
TRBJ1-4 | . | . | TRBV3-1/TRBV3-2 | TGTGCCAGCAGCCATAGGGACGGAAAACTGTTTTTT | CASSHRDGKLFF
TRBJ1-2 | . | TRBD1 | TRBV6-1 | TGTGCCAGCAGTGAAGCTTCCCTAGGGACAGGGGTGTATGGCTACACCTTC | CASSEASLGTGVYGYTF
TRBJ1-1 | once | . | TRBV10-1 | TGCGCCAGCAGTGAATTTAGAGAAATTGCCTTTGGGGGCACTGAAGCTTTCTTT | CASSEFREIAFGGTEAFF
TRBJ2-1 | . | . | TRBV27 | TGTGCCAGCGCCGCCGCCCGGACAACCAATGAGCAGTTCTTC | CASAAARTTNEQFF
TRBJ1-1 | . | . | TRBV29-1 | TGCAGCGTTGTTCGAAGCGCGGACACTGAAGCTTTCTTT | CSVVRSADTEAFF
TRBJ1-1 | once | . | TRBV4-3 | TGCGCCAGCAGCCAAGTTGGGCAGGGGAACACTGAAGCTTTCTTT | CASSQVGQGNTEAFF
TRBJ2-5 | . | . | TRBV18 | TGTGCCAGCTCACCACCGAGCGAGGAGACCCAGTACTTC | CASSPPSEETQYF
TRBJ1-1 | . | . | TRBV27 | TGTGCCAGCAGTTTAACCTACGTCCCGGATACTGAAGCTTTCTTT | CASSLTYVPDTEAFF
TRBJ2-7 | once | . | TRBV19 | TGTGCCAGTAGGCTGTATTTCTCCTCCTACGAGCAGTACTTC | CASRLYFSSYEQYF
TRBJ2-7 | once | . | TRBV25-1 | TGTGCCAGCAGCGGGCCCACCTACGAGCAGTACTTC | CASSGPTYEQYF
TRBJ2-2 | . | TRBD1 | TRBV18 | TGTGCCAGCTCACCATTCCGGACAGGGAACACCGGGGAGCTGTTTTTT | CASSPFRTGNTGELFF
TRBJ1-5 | . | . | TRBV6-5 | TGTGCCAGCAACGGACGGCTCAATCAGCCCCAGCATTTT | CASNGRLNQPQHF
TRBJ2-7 | . | . | TRBV6-1 | TGTGCCAGCAGTGAAGCGCTGACTCAGCAGTACTTC | CASSEALTQQYF
TRBJ1-1 | . | . | TRBV5-1 | TGCGCCAGCAGCCCCGGGTTTGGGAACACTGAAGCTTTCTTT | CASSPGFGNTEAFF
TRBJ2-3 | once | . | TRBV29-1 | TGCAGCGTGTCGGTGGGTATGGTCACAGATACGCAGTATTTT | CSVSVGMVTDTQYF
TRBJ1-1 | . | . | TRBV3-1/TRBV3-2 | TGTGCCAGCAGCCAACAGGGGATTCTCACTGAAGCTTTCTTT | CASSQQGILTEAFF
TRBJ1-1 | . | . | TRBV9 | TGTGCCAGCAGCGCCGGGACCGGGAGCGGGACTGAAGCTTTCTTT | CASSAGTGSGTEAFF
TRBJ1-1 | once | TRBD1 | TRBV11-3 | TGTGCCAGCAGCCCTGACAGGGGCACTGAAGCTTTCTTT | CASSPDRGTEAFF
TRBJ2-2 | . | TRBD1 | TRBV10-3 | TGTGCCATCAGTGACTTTTGGACAGGGAGGAACACCGGGGAGCTGTTTTTT | CAISDFWTGRNTGELFF
TRBJ1-1 | . | TRBD1 | TRBV6-4 | TGTGCCAGCAGTCCTTCCTCTGGACAGGGCAGGACTGAAGCTTTCTTT | CASSPSSGQGRTEAFF
TRBJ2-5 | . | . | TRBV7-2 | TGTGCCAGCAGCTTAGCGCAGTTTGAGACCCAGTACTTC | CASSLAQFETQYF
TRBJ1-2 | . | . | TRBV3-1/TRBV3-2 | TGTGCCAGCAGCCAAGGGTCTGCTTACTATGGCTACACCTTC | CASSQGSAYYGYTF
TRBJ2-4 | few | . | TRBV6-5 | TGTGCCAGCAGTTCCCGAGGCCCTATAGCCAAAAACATTCAGTACTTC | CASSSRGPIAKNIQYF
TRBJ1-1 | . | . | TRBV5-1 | TGCGCCAGCAGCTTCTGGACAGCCGGGAGGCTCAGGAACACTGAAGCTTTCTTT | CASSFWTAGRLRNTEAFF
TRBJ2-7 | . | TRBD1 | TRBV10-3 | TGTGCCATCAGGCTGACAGGGCAGAGCCCGAACTCCTACGAGCAGTACTTC | CAIRLTGQSPNSYEQYF
TRBJ1-6 | . | TRBD1 | TRBV7-2 | TGTGCCAGCAGCCCACCCAACAGGGGTGGATCACCCCTCCACTTT | CASSPPNRGGSPLHF
TRBJ2-2 | . | . | TRBV10-3 | TGTGCCATCACTGGCGGGGTCGCGAACACCGGGGAGCTGTTTTTT | CAITGGVANTGELFF
TRBJ1-4 | . | . | TRBV2 | TGTGCCGGCCGCCGTGGGGAAAAACTGTTTTTT | CAGRRGEKLFF
TRBJ1-6 | . | . | TRBV21-1 | TGTGCCAGCATTAATGAGGAGGTTGCTTATAATTCACCCCTCCACTTT | CASINEEVAYNSPLHF
TRBJ2-3 | . | TRBD2 | TRBV5-1 | TGCGCCAGCAGCGTTAGACTAGCGGTGGCAGATACGCAGTATTTT | CASSVRLAVADTQYF
TRBJ2-3 | . | TRBD2 | TRBV6-1 | TGTGCCAGCAGTGGAGGACTAGCGGGGCTCACAGATACGCAGTATTTT | CASSGGLAGLTDTQYF
TRBJ1-1 | . | . | TRBV14 | TGTGCCAGCAGCCATTCACAGGCCTACTACACTGAAGCTTTCTTT | CASSHSQAYYTEAFF
TRBJ2-2 | . | . | TRBV12-5 | TGTGCTAGTGCCCACGAGGTCGGGGAGCTGTTTTTT | CASAHEVGELFF
TRBJ2-3 | once | TRBD2 | TRBV5-6 | TGTGCCAGCGGGGGGGAGGCAGCGAGCACAGATACGCAGTATTTT | CASGGEAASTDTQYF
TRBJ2-3 | . | . | TRBV7-9 | TGTGCCAGCACCCCAGGGGAGGCAGATACGCAGTATTTT | CASTPGEADTQYF
TRBJ1-2 | . | . | TRBV11-2 | TGTGCCAGCAGCCGCACTGTCGATGGCTACACCTTC | CASSRTVDGYTF
TRBJ2-1 | . | TRBD2 | TRBV6-5 | TGTGCCAGCAGTTATCTAGCGGGGGGTAACAATGAGCAGTTCTTC | CASSYLAGGNNEQFF
TRBJ2-5 | once | . | TRBV7-2 | TGTGCCAGCAGCTTAGTGGAGACCCAGTACTTC | CASSLVETQYF
TRBJ1-2 | . | . | TRBV5-6 | TGTGCCAGCATCCAGGCTGGGCGGATCTATGGCTACACCTTC | CASIQAGRIYGYTF
TRBJ1-2 | . | . | TRBV7-9 | TGTGCCAGCGAGGCAATTTCTAACTATGGCTACACCTTC | CASEAISNYGYTF
TRBJ2-3 | . | . | TRBV18 | TGTGCCAGCTCACCACCGATCCTCGGGTCAGATACGCAGTATTTT | CASSPPILGSDTQYF
TRBJ2-3 | . | . | TRBV21-1 | TGTGCCAGCAGCAAATATAGACTAGCGGCCTACACAGATACGCAGTATTTT | CASSKYRLAAYTDTQYF
TRBJ2-1 | . | . | TRBV5-1 | TGCGCCAGCAGCTTCGGGACCACCTACAATGAGCAGTTCTTC | CASSFGTTYNEQFF